A single sample gave rise to the 28 T cell receptor beta chains below, sequenced in a study of T cells after yellow fever vaccination. TCRdb reprocessed the 5' RACE reads with MiXCR, giving one entry per CDR3 protein. This repertoire shows 300,000 to 400,000 distinct CDR3 sequences, less than 9.5% found once; its top ten account for roughly a sixth. Sequencing used PBMCs, obtained more than 35 days after the first yellow fever vaccination. Receptors were obtained from a man between 18 and 29 years old who received the YFV17D yellow fever vaccine.

The rearrangement joins TRBV2 to TRBJ2-7; 10 bases line up with TRBD2. CDR3 size: 16 residues. V was clipped by 3 bases and J by 0 bases; unmatched bases: 5. CDR1 and CDR2 (germline): SNHLY, FYNNEI. The CDR3 DNA follows: TGTGCCAGCAGTGATCCGGGACTAGCGAGCTCCTACGAGCAGTACTTC. This gives the protein CASSDPGLASSYEQYF.

Concerning this clonotype itself: The germline gene is not matched at one end of the junction; a read error may be the cause. The chain combines TRBV20-1 with TRBJ2-7; 7 bases are a match to TRBD2. The CDR3 extends over 15 amino acids. Germline CDR1 and CDR2: DFQATT and SNEGSKA (reference sequence). The CDR3 DNA reads as TGCTGTGCTAGCGGAAGACTAGACGGATCCTACGAGCAGTACTTC. It translates to CCASGRLDGSYEQYF.

The rearrangement links TRBV4-2 to TRBJ2-1, with a possible D match to TRBD1 (5 bases). Trimming cost V 0 bases and J 8 bases, with 11 bases left between them. The CDR3 covers 14 residues. Germline V CDR1 and CDR2: LGHNA, YNFKEQ. For the CDR3, the DNA is TGTGCCAGCAGCCAAGAACCCAGGGTCGATGAGCAGTTCTTC. Translation gives CASSQEPRVDEQFF.

This clonotype was recorded many times. The chain recombines TRBV30 with TRBJ1-1; 7 bases line up with TRBD1. CDR3 size: 17 residues. V dropped 3 bases and J dropped 0; count of bases not matched to a gene: 13. Germline V CDR1 and CDR2: GTSNPN, SVGIG (reference sequence). CDR3 residues: CAWRMRGLKYVNTEAFF. DNA for the CDR3: TGTGCCTGGAGGATGAGGGGGCTAAAGTATGTGAACACTGAAGCTTTCTTT.

This chain uses TRBV7-2 with TRBJ2-7; 16 bases are shared with TRBD2. The J segment lost 7 bases and the V segment lost 5 bases, leaving 8 bases of the junction unmatched. The CDR3 is 16 amino acids. CDR1 and CDR2 (germline): SGHTA, FQGNSA. The CDR3 sequence: CASSPGTSGGAAEQYF. As DNA, the CDR3 is TGTGCCAGCAGCCCCGGGACTAGCGGGGGGGCCGCTGAGCAGTACTTC.

Many counts were recorded for this clonotype. The J gene is TRBJ2-3, the V gene TRBV12-3 or TRBV12-4; 12 nucleotides line up with TRBD2. The CDR3 length is 18 residues. With 5 bases clipped from V and 9 bases from J, the junction kept 18 bases outside the gene matches. The CDR3 protein is CASSPPLRLAGALGTQYF. CDR3 nucleotides: TGTGCCAGCAGTCCCCCACTTCGACTAGCGGGGGCCCTAGGGACGCAGTATTTT.

The chain links TRBV5-1 to TRBJ1-5, with no clear D. The germline gives CDR1 SGHRS, CDR2 YFSETQ. The CDR3 runs 16 residues. Trimming shortened V by 3 bases and J by 0 bases, and 13 bases separated the two germline ends. The CDR3 nucleotides are TGCGCCAGCAGCTGGCAGGACGGTAATAGCAATCAGCCCCAGCATTTT. Translated: CASSWQDGNSNQPQHF.

A few counts support this clonotype. The chain carries TRBV7-9 and TRBJ2-1; D is possibly TRBD1 (5 bases). V was trimmed by 6 bases and J by 2 bases, leaving 11 bases between them. Germline V gene data show CDR1 as SEHNR and CDR2 as FQNEAQ (reference sequence). The CDR3 length is 14 residues. CDR3 nucleotide sequence: TGTGCCAGCAGTCCCGACAGCCCCTACAATGAGCAGTTCTTC. This codes for CASSPDSPYNEQFF.

The chain combines TRBV7-2 with TRBJ2-6; D call uncertain. Trimming cost V 5 bases and J 7 bases, with 9 bases left between them. The V gene's germline CDR1 is SGHTA and CDR2 FQGNSA. The CDR3 consists of 13 residues. The CDR3 DNA is TGTGCCAGCAGCGGTACCCCAGCCAACGTCCTGACTTTC. It is translated as CASSGTPANVLTF. The entire variable domain, with the rest obtained from reference TRBV7-2 and TRBJ2-6, is as follows: GAGVSQSPSNKVTEKGKDVELRCDPISGHTALYWYRQSLGQGLEFLIYFQGNSAPDKSGLPSDRFSAERTGGSVSTLTIQRTQQEDSAVYLCASSGTPANVLTFGAGSRLTVL.

This clonotype was picked up many times. V is TRBV2 and J is TRBJ2-2; D not certain. Germline assignment: CDR1 SNHLY and CDR2 FYNNEI. Trimming pared 7 bases from V and 5 bases from J, leaving 8 bases between. The CDR3 length is 12 residues. The CDR3 reads CASTLTTGELFF. The CDR3 DNA sequence: TGTGCCAGCACCTTAACTACCGGGGAGCTGTTTTTT.

This clonotype was recorded many times. The J gene is TRBJ2-1, the V gene TRBV4-3; D uncertain. The germline V gene has CDR1 LGHNA and CDR2 YSLEER. V was cut by 0 bases and J by 0 bases, with 9 bases left in between. The CDR3 is 16 residues long. The CDR3 DNA sequence: TGCGCCAGCAGCCAAGACGGCGATTACTCCTACAATGAGCAGTTCTTC. Protein product: CASSQDGDYSYNEQFF.

V and J are TRBV6-2 or TRBV6-3 and TRBJ2-1; TRBD2 might be the D (6 bases). Germline values: CDR1 MNHEY, CDR2 SVGEGT. The length of the CDR3 is 13 residues. V was trimmed by 6 bases and J by 10 bases, leaving 16 bases between them. The CDR3 here is CASSRLAVKEQFF. For the CDR3, the DNA is TGTGCCAGCAGCCGTTTAGCGGTGAAGGAGCAGTTCTTC.

The genes are TRBV6-5 and TRBJ2-5; no definite D call. In germline, CDR1 is MNHEY, CDR2 SVGAGI. The length of the CDR3 is 15 residues. V lost 0 bases, J lost 4 bases, and 12 bases lay in between. CDR3 residues: CASSYSGLSRETQYF. The CDR3 region has the DNA TGTGCCAGCAGTTACTCGGGCCTTAGCAGAGAGACCCAGTACTTC.

As concerns this clonotype: A much larger clone lies one base from this, so it may be a read error. The rearrangement links TRBV7-3 to TRBJ2-1; 9 nucleotides match TRBD2. The length of the CDR3 is 15 residues. Germline loops: CDR1 SGHTA, CDR2 FQGTGA. The CDR3 nucleotides read TGTGCCAGCAGCTTAGGGACTAGCTCCTACAATGAGCAGATCTTC. The encoded protein is CASSLGTSSYNEQIF.

Comments on this clonotype: Sequence at one end of the junction differs from germline and may be a read error. V usage is TRBV7-2 and J usage is TRBJ2-1; TRBD2 agrees at 7 bases. The CDR3 sequence is 15 residues long. Germline values: CDR1 SGHTA, CDR2 FQGNSA. CDR3 protein: CASSLAGRSYNEQFF. The CDR3 DNA sequence: TGTGCCAGCAGTTTAGCGGGCCGTTCCTACAATGAGCAGTTCTTC. The full variable domain, rest sourced from reference TRBV7-2 and TRBJ2-1, is GAGVSQSPSNKVTEKGKDVELRCDPISGHTALYWYRQSLGQGLEFLIYFQGNSAPDKSGLPSDRFSAERTGGSVSTLTIQRTQQEDSAVYLCASSLAGRSYNEQFFGPGTRLTVL.

The chain joins TRBV4-3 to TRBJ2-3, with 10 nucleotides matching TRBD2. After removal of 4 bases from V and 0 bases from J, the junction contained 10 bases not matched to a gene. The CDR3 sequence is 18 residues long. Looked up from germline, CDR1 is LGHNA and CDR2 is YSLEER. The CDR3 protein is CASSPLSGGISSTDTQYF. In DNA, the CDR3 is TGCGCCAGCAGCCCACTTAGCGGGGGGATCTCTAGCACAGATACGCAGTATTTT.

V usage is TRBV7-2 and J usage is TRBJ1-1; possible D gene TRBD1, 5 bases. V was shortened by 1 base and J by 7 bases, with 13 bases between the two germline ends. The germline gives CDR1 SGHTA, CDR2 FQGNSA. The CDR3 is 14 amino acids. Here the CDR3 DNA reads TGTGCCAGCAGCTTAGGGAGACAGAGGGTTGAAGCTTTCTTT. Its protein is CASSLGRQRVEAFF.

The chain uses TRBV5-1 and TRBJ2-2; 7 bases align to TRBD2. The germline gives CDR1 SGHRS, CDR2 YFSETQ. The CDR3 consists of 16 residues. V gave up 1 base and J gave up 1 base; unmatched junction bases: 4. CDR3 amino acids: CASSLLIAGNTGELFF. The CDR3 DNA follows: TGCGCCAGCAGCTTGCTGATAGCGGGGAACACCGGGGAGCTGTTTTTT.

V gene TRBV7-9 combines with J gene TRBJ2-3, with no clear D. Germline loops: CDR1 SEHNR, CDR2 FQNEAQ (reference sequence). The germline V and J ends were trimmed by 5 bases and 2 bases, with 14 bases remaining between them. The length of the CDR3 is 15 residues. The CDR3 here is CASSPRLDPTDTQYF. The CDR3 DNA reads as TGTGCCAGCAGCCCTAGGTTGGATCCCACAGATACGCAGTATTTT.

The gene calls are TRBV12-3 or TRBV12-4 and TRBJ2-3, with 13 bases that match TRBD2. Germline trimming cut 5 bases from V and 5 bases from J; bases unmatched to any gene: 13. The CDR3 sequence is 18 residues long. Written as DNA, the CDR3 is TGTGCCAGCAGTACCACCGGGACTAGCGGGGAAAAGATAGATACGCAGTATTTT. As protein: CASSTTGTSGEKIDTQYF.

This clonotype was detected only a few times. The chain uses TRBV5-1 and TRBJ2-1; D unclear. V was clipped by 5 bases and J by 7 bases, with 19 bases between them. CDR3 size: 15 residues. Germline V lookup: CDR1 SGHRS, CDR2 YFSETQ. The CDR3, as DNA: TGCGCCAGCAGTTTTACCACCCTCGGGTGGAATGAGCAGTTCTTC. This encodes CASSFTTLGWNEQFF.

The V gene is TRBV7-2, the J gene TRBJ2-7; 8 positions agree with TRBD2. CDR1 is SGHTA, CDR2 FQGNSA, per germline. The CDR3 covers 15 residues. Trimming took 2 bases from V and 9 from J; bases not matched to a gene: 12. CDR3 sequence: CASSLLPGGPRAQYF. The DNA for the CDR3 is TGTGCCAGCAGCTTACTTCCGGGGGGGCCCAGGGCGCAGTACTTC.

The chain links TRBV7-4 to TRBJ2-3, with no clear D. The ends were cut back, 11 bases at V and 4 bases at J, with 19 bases in the middle. The CDR3 length is 14 residues. Germline CDR1 is SGHVT and CDR2 is SQSDAQ. Here the CDR3 reads CAASMGGRADTQYF. The CDR3 coding sequence is TGTGCCGCCAGCATGGGTGGTAGGGCAGATACGCAGTATTTT.

There are a few counts of this clonotype. The chain joins TRBV24-1 to TRBJ2-7; D is undetermined. Germline CDR1 reads KGHDR; CDR2 reads SFDVKD. The CDR3 has 14 residues. The ends were cut back, 4 bases at V and 0 bases at J, with 9 bases in the middle. Here the CDR3 DNA reads TGTGCCACCAGTGAGGACGGTTTCTCCTACGAGCAGTACGTC. Protein: CATSEDGFSYEQYV.

This clonotype was counted at least ten times. V is TRBV5-1 and J is TRBJ2-5; D tentatively fits TRBD1 or TRBD2 (5 bases each). Trimming shortened V by 4 bases and J by 2 bases, and 12 bases separated the two germline ends. The CDR3 sequence is 14 residues long. CDR1 SGHRS and CDR2 YFSETQ come from the germline V gene. DNA of the CDR3: TGCGCCAGCAGCGACCGGGACCTTCAAGAGACCCAGTACTTC. Its protein product is CASSDRDLQETQYF. The variable domain in full, with the rest retrieved from reference TRBV5-1 and TRBJ2-5, is KAGVTQTPRYLIKTRGQQVTLSCSPISGHRSVSWYQQTPGQGLQFLFEYFSETQRNKGNFPGRFSGRQFSNSRSEMNVSTLELGDSALYLCASSDRDLQETQYFGPGTRLLVL.

The chain joins TRBV18 to TRBJ2-7; D ambiguous. Germline values: CDR1 KGHSH, CDR2 LQKENI. V was shortened by 3 bases and J by 3 bases, with 21 bases between the two germline ends. The CDR3 loop spans 17 amino acids. The CDR3 region is CASSPAPGRRPLYEQYV. The CDR3 region has the DNA TGTGCCAGCTCACCCGCCCCGGGCAGGAGACCGCTCTACGAGCAGTACGTC.

This clonotype was counted a few times. The rearrangement links TRBV2 to TRBJ2-7; unclear D gene. The CDR3 contains 13 residues. V was clipped by 3 bases and J by 1 base, with 7 bases between them. Germline V gene data show CDR1 as SNHLY and CDR2 as FYNNEI. This CDR3 is CASSEWGSYEQYF. CDR3 bases: TGTGCCAGCAGTGAGTGGGGATCCTACGAGCAGTACTTC.

The table lists this clonotype with many counts. The chain joins TRBV2 to TRBJ1-1, with D uncertain. Germline V gives CDR1 SNHLY, CDR2 FYNNEI. The CDR3 has 13 residues. V lost 4 bases, J lost 1 base, and 7 bases lay in between. The CDR3 loop is CASSGEGNTEAFF. In nucleotides, the CDR3 is TGTGCCAGCAGTGGGGAGGGGAACACTGAAGCTTTCTTT.